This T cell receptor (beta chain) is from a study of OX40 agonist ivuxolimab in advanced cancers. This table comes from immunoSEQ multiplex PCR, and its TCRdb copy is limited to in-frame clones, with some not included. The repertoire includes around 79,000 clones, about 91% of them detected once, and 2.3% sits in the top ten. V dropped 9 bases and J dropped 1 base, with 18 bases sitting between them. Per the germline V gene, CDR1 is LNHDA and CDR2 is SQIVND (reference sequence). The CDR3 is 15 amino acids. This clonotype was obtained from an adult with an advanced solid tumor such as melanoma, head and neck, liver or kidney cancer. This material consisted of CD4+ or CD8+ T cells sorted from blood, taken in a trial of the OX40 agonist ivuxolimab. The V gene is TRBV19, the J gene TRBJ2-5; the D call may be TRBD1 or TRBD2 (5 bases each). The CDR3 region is CASRVGRDAQETQYF. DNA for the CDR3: TGTGCCAGCCGAGTGGGACGTGATGCCCAAGAGACCCAGTACTTC.